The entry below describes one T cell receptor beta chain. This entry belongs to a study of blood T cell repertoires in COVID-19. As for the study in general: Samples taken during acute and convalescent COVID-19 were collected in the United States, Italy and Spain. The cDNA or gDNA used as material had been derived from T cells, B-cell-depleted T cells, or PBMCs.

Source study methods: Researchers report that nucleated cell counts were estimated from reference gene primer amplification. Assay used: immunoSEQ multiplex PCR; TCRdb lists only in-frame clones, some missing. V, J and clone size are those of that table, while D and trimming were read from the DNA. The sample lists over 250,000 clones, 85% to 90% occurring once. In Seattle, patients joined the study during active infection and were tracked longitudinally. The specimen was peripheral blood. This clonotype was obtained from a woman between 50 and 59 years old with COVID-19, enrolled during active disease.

Here the CDR3 DNA reads TGTGCCAGCTCACCCGGGACAGGGGGCGGTCAGCCCCAGCATTTT. Amino acid sequence: CASSPGTGGGQPQHF. The gene calls are TRBV18 and TRBJ1-5; TRBD1 matches 12 bases. Germline-derived CDR1 and CDR2 are KGHSH and LQKENI. With V trimmed by 3 bases and J by 6 bases, 3 bases remained unmatched. This CDR3 has 15 amino acids.